The sample holds a few counts of the clone carrying this TCR beta chain. CDR3 length equals 15 residues. V lost 0 bases and J 2 bases, leaving 11 bases between the germline ends. CDR1 and CDR2 from the germline V gene are LGHDT and YNNKEL (reference sequence). This record belongs to a study of T cells in Graves' hyperthyroidism and ophthalmopathy. From RNA transcripts, TCR beta CDR3 regions were amplified. The TCR CDR3 first-round RT-PCR relied on the HTBI primer set. TCRdb recomputed calls from the multiplex PCR reads with MiXCR, one row per CDR3 protein. This repertoire shows more than 550,000 distinct CDR3 sequences, approximately 15% found once; its top ten account for 15% to 17%.

The sequence derives from a man in his forties or fifties with Graves' hyperthyroidism. Input material: blood. J is TRBJ2-7 and V is TRBV3-1; D is possibly TRBD2 (5 bases). CDR3 residues: CASSQDLEETYEQYF. In DNA, the CDR3 is TGTGCCAGCAGCCAAGATTTGGAGGAAACCTACGAGCAGTACTTC.